Listed below are T cell receptor beta chains from one sample, sequenced in a study of T-cell reconstitution after alpha-beta-depleted transplantation in children. Each CDR3 protein is one row after TCRdb ran MiXCR on the PCR reads. Among about 590,000 distinct CDR3 sequences listed, 13% were seen once. The material sequenced was PBMCs, mostly from graft donor cells, taken 360 days after TCRalphabeta/CD19-depleted stem cell transplant. Every receptor here comes from a male patient under 18 who had a stem cell transplant for acute myeloid leukemia, so the T cells may come from the graft donor. The CDR3 runs from the conserved cysteine through the conserved F or W. Fields, in order: CDR3 length, clone size, J gene, V gene, D gene, CDR3 protein, CDR3 DNA. A D gene is named only where the DNA matches it firmly. A row's size may be missing; if present it is once, few, many or a size class.

>16|many|TRBJ2-3|TRBV20-1|.
CSAGLTGGGGTDTQYF
TGCAGTGCTGGGCTAACAGGGGGGGGAGGCACAGATACGCAGTATTTT
>14|.|TRBJ2-2|TRBV20-1|.
CSAGRLVLSGELFF
TGCAGTGCTGGGAGGCTAGTCTTGAGCGGGGAGCTGTTTTTT
>15|.|TRBJ2-7|TRBV12-3/TRBV12-4|TRBD2
CASSLAGGPSYEQYF
TGTGCCAGCAGTTTAGCGGGAGGGCCTTCCTACGAGCAGTACTTC
>15|few|TRBJ2-3|TRBV27|.
CASSQPPGETDTQYF
TGTGCCAGCAGTCAGCCCCCAGGGGAGACAGATACGCAGTATTTT
>15|few|TRBJ2-7|TRBV28|.
CASSLPWPGLREQYF
TGTGCCAGCAGTTTACCCTGGCCCGGCTTGAGGGAGCAGTACTTC
>16|many|TRBJ2-1|TRBV23-1|TRBD2
CASSQISGGSYNEQFF
TGCGCCAGCAGTCAGATTAGCGGGGGCTCTTACAATGAGCAGTTCTTC
>19|few|TRBJ2-1|TRBV11-2|.
CASSLPSSIIGSSYNEQFF
TGTGCCAGCAGCTTACCTAGCTCGATTATAGGGAGCTCCTACAATGAGCAGTTCTTC
>14|.|TRBJ2-1|TRBV21-1|.
CATSQCKSDNEQFF
TGTGCCACCTCTCAGTGTAAGTCGGACAATGAGCAGTTCTTC
>15|many|TRBJ1-4|TRBV28|.
CASSPHRTVNEKLFF
TGTGCCAGCAGTCCCCATCGGACGGTAAATGAAAAACTGTTTTTT
>15|.|TRBJ2-3|TRBV3-1|.
CASSQDPAATDTQYF
TGTGCCAGCAGCCAAGATCCAGCGGCCACAGATACGCAGTATTTT
>13|many|TRBJ1-6|TRBV7-2|.
CASSSYEGPPLHF
TGTGCCAGCAGCTCGTATGAGGGTCCACCCCTCCACTTT
>13|many|TRBJ2-7|TRBV10-3|.
CAIRTGTLYEQYF
TGTGCCATCAGGACCGGGACACTCTACGAGCAGTACTTC
>18|.|TRBJ2-3|TRBV10-3|TRBD2
CAISEGLAGVSPTDTQYF
TGTGCCATCAGTGAGGGACTAGCGGGAGTATCCCCCACAGATACGCAGTATTTT
>16|few|TRBJ2-1|TRBV9|TRBD2
CASSLRQGTSGREQFF
TGTGCCAGCAGCCTCCGGCAGGGCACTAGCGGGAGGGAGCAGTTCTTC
>15|few|TRBJ2-7|TRBV4-1|TRBD1
CASSQDRVLGDEQYF
TGCGCCAGCAGCCAGGACAGGGTCCTGGGGGACGAGCAGTACTTC
>13|once|TRBJ2-3|TRBV20-1|.
CSANPDGTGTQYF
TGCAGTGCTAATCCGGACGGCACAGGTACGCAGTATTTT
>16|few|TRBJ2-1|TRBV20-1|TRBD2
CSARDPASGRVNEQFF
TGCAGTGCCCGAGATCCGGCTAGCGGGAGGGTCAATGAGCAGTTCTTC
>15|many|TRBJ2-2|TRBV20-1|TRBD2
CSASFSGRNTGELFF
TGCAGTGCTAGCTTTAGCGGGAGGAACACCGGGGAGCTGTTTTTT
>13|few|TRBJ1-2|TRBV6-2/TRBV6-3|.
CASSFEGDYGYTF
TGTGCCAGCAGCTTCGAAGGAGACTATGGCTACACCTTC
>15|.|TRBJ2-3|TRBV4-3|TRBD1
CASSHPTGAADTQYF
TGCGCCAGCAGCCACCCGACAGGGGCGGCAGATACGCAGTATTTT
>18|few|TRBJ2-1|TRBV5-1|.
CASRFQGASGNVFDEQFF
TGCGCCAGCAGATTTCAGGGGGCTAGCGGGAATGTCTTCGATGAGCAGTTCTTC
>17|.|TRBJ2-7|TRBV29-1|.
CSVEKGQGAGLAYEQYF
TGCAGCGTTGAAAAGGGACAGGGAGCAGGACTAGCGTACGAGCAGTACTTC
>15|few|TRBJ2-1|TRBV27|.
CASSFRPSRGNEQFF
TGTGCCAGCAGTTTCCGGCCGAGTCGCGGCAATGAGCAGTTCTTC
>13|few|TRBJ2-3|TRBV20-1|.
CSALIVLPDTQYF
TGCAGTGCTCTTATAGTCCTCCCAGATACGCAGTATTTT
>12|many|TRBJ1-1|TRBV28|.
CASYEASTEAFF
TGTGCCAGTTACGAGGCTAGCACTGAAGCTTTCTTT
>14|few|TRBJ2-1|TRBV12-3/TRBV12-4|.
CASSPQGAYNEQFF
TGTGCCAGCAGCCCCCAGGGTGCCTACAATGAGCAGTTCTTC
>18|.|TRBJ2-1|TRBV3-1|TRBD2
CASSQESAVWREGSEQFF
TGTGCCAGCAGCCAAGAATCGGCTGTTTGGAGGGAGGGATCTGAGCAGTTCTTC
>19|few|TRBJ2-3|TRBV11-2|.
CASSLDLVSTTQPADTQYF
TGTGCCAGCAGCTTAGATCTCGTCAGCACTACCCAACCAGCGGATACGCAGTATTTT
>17|.|TRBJ1-1|TRBV7-9|.
CASIAHSRAGGHTEAFF
TGTGCCAGCATCGCCCATTCAAGGGCAGGAGGTCACACTGAAGCTTTCTTT
>14|.|TRBJ1-5|TRBV7-2|TRBD1
CASSIDRGNQPQHF
TGTGCCAGCAGCATAGACAGGGGGAATCAGCCCCAGCATTTT
>12|.|TRBJ2-5|TRBV6-2/TRBV6-3|.
CASSGTGGTQYF
TGTGCCAGCAGTGGGACCGGAGGGACCCAGTACTTC
>15|few|TRBJ1-1|TRBV6-5|TRBD1
CASSYIRTGDTEAFF
TGTGCCAGCAGTTACATAAGGACAGGAGACACTGAAGCTTTCTTT
>18|few|TRBJ2-2|TRBV10-3|TRBD1
CAISLRDRLSMNTGELFF
TGTGCCATCAGTCTCCGGGACAGACTTTCCATGAACACCGGGGAGCTGTTTTTT
>14|few|TRBJ1-2|TRBV28|.
CASRNYRANYGYTF
TGTGCCAGCAGAAACTACAGGGCCAACTATGGCTACACCTTC
>14|few|TRBJ2-7|TRBV6-4|.
CASSDNSEAYEQYF
TGTGCCAGCAGTGACAACAGTGAGGCCTACGAGCAGTACTTC
>13|.|TRBJ2-3|TRBV20-1|.
CSEGGPGRDTQYF
TGCAGCGAGGGGGGCCCTGGTAGGGATACGCAGTATTTT
>10|few|TRBJ1-1|TRBV29-1|.
CSVIGVAAFF
TGCAGCGTCATCGGCGTAGCGGCTTTCTTT
>16|.|TRBJ2-2|TRBV29-1|TRBD2
CSVEVLAGVGSGELFF
TGCAGCGTTGAAGTGCTAGCGGGAGTAGGATCCGGGGAGCTGTTTTTT
>17|.|TRBJ2-3|TRBV28|TRBD2
CASSRKVGAGNTDTQYF
TGTGCCAGCAGCCGCAAAGTCGGAGCGGGAAACACAGATACGCAGTATTTT
>15|few|TRBJ2-7|TRBV6-2/TRBV6-3|.
CASSTRRTVPYEQYF
TGTGCCAGCAGTACCCGGCGGACAGTCCCCTACGAGCAGTACTTC
>15|.|TRBJ2-4|TRBV24-1|.
CATSGTSESGNIQYF
TGTGCCACCAGTGGGACATCGGAGAGCGGGAACATTCAGTACTTC
>14|.|TRBJ2-5|TRBV12-3/TRBV12-4|.
CASSSLRVRETQYF
TGTGCCAGCAGTTCCCTCAGGGTGCGGGAGACCCAGTACTTC
>15|.|TRBJ2-1|TRBV11-2|TRBD1
CASSPTGTVNNEQFF
TGTGCCAGCAGCCCCACGGGGACAGTCAACAATGAGCAGTTCTTC
>15|.|TRBJ2-7|TRBV20-1|TRBD1
CSARDPQGGAYEQYF
TGCAGTGCTAGAGATCCCCAAGGGGGCGCCTACGAGCAGTACTTC
>16|.|TRBJ2-2|TRBV27|TRBD2
CASGGLAGDGTGELFF
TGTGCCAGCGGCGGACTAGCGGGAGATGGCACCGGGGAGCTGTTTTTT
>17|few|TRBJ2-7|TRBV19|TRBD2
CASSTSGSPLALSEQYF
TGTGCCAGTAGTACGAGCGGGAGCCCCTTGGCCCTCTCCGAGCAGTACTTC
>19|few|TRBJ2-7|TRBV6-1|TRBD1
CASRKLTGTALLSPYEQYF
TGTGCCAGCAGGAAACTAACCGGGACAGCTCTCTTGTCTCCCTACGAGCAGTACTTC
>17|few|TRBJ1-3|TRBV28|TRBD1
CASSSVGQGVPGNTIYF
TGTGCCAGCAGTTCTGTTGGACAGGGAGTCCCTGGAAACACCATATATTTT
>15|many|TRBJ2-7|TRBV7-2|.
CASSLGGGTVYEQYF
TGTGCCAGCAGCTTAGGAGGAGGGACAGTTTACGAGCAGTACTTC
>17|many|TRBJ2-7|TRBV7-2|.
CASSPLSGVSLAYEQYF
TGTGCCAGCAGCCCCCTTTCAGGGGTCTCCTTGGCATACGAGCAGTACTTC
>14|once|TRBJ2-2|TRBV7-2|.
CASSWGLTPGELFF
TGTGCCAGCAGCTGGGGACTCACGCCCGGGGAGCTGTTTTTT
>14|few|TRBJ2-5|TRBV29-1|TRBD1
CSVAPTGGEETQYF
TGCAGCGTTGCCCCGACAGGGGGCGAGGAGACCCAGTACTTC
>12|.|TRBJ1-2|TRBV20-1|.
CSGTDVDYGYTF
TGCAGTGGGACGGACGTCGACTATGGCTACACCTTC
>15|.|TRBJ2-7|TRBV21-1|.
CASSIKKGGSYEQYF
TGTGCCAGCAGCATTAAGAAGGGGGGCTCCTACGAGCAGTACTTC
>13|.|TRBJ2-2|TRBV7-2|.
CASSRPTPGELFF
TGTGCCAGCAGCCGGCCTACGCCCGGGGAGCTGTTTTTT
>16|many|TRBJ1-4|TRBV7-6|.
CASSPGQTATNEKLFF
TGTGCCAGCAGCCCCGGACAGACTGCAACTAATGAAAAACTGTTTTTT
>15|many|TRBJ2-3|TRBV28|TRBD2
CASSLLAGGWGAQYF
TGTGCCAGCAGTTTACTAGCGGGGGGGTGGGGAGCGCAGTATTTT
>14|.|TRBJ2-1|TRBV29-1|.
CSAERAKAYNEQFF
TGCAGCGCAGAGCGGGCGAAGGCCTACAATGAGCAGTTCTTC
>13|.|TRBJ2-7|TRBV5-8|.
CASSFGVMGEQYF
TGTGCCAGCAGCTTTGGGGTCATGGGCGAGCAGTACTTC
>16|many|TRBJ1-3|TRBV29-1|.
CSVGGHRATSGNTIYF
TGCAGCGTTGGGGGCCACCGGGCCACCTCTGGAAACACCATATATTTT